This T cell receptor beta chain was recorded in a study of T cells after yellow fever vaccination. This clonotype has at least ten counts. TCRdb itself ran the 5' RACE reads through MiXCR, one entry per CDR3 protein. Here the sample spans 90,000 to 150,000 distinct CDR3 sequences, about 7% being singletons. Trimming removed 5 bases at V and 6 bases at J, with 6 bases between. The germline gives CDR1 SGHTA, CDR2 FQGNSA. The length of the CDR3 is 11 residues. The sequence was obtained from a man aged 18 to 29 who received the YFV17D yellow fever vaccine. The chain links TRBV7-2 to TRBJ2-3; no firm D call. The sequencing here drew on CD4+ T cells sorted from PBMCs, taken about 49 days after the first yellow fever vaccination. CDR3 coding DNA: TGTGCCAGCAGCCCACTCGATACGCAGTATTTT. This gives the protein CASSPLDTQYF.